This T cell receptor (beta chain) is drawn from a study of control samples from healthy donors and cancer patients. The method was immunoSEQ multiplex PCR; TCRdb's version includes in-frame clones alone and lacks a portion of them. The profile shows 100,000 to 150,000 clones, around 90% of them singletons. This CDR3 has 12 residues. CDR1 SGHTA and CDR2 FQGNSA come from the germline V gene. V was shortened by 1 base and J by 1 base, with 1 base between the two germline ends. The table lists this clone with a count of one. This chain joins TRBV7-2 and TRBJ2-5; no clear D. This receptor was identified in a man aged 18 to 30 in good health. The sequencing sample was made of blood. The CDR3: CASSLVQETQYF. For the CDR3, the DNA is TGTGCCAGCAGCTTAGTCCAAGAGACCCAGTACTTC.